This section outlines one T cell receptor (beta chain) sequence together with its context. These data originate in a study of blood T cell repertoires in COVID-19. Turning to the study itself: COVID-19 samples, acute and convalescent, were from the United States, Italy and Spain. The cDNA or gDNA used as material had been derived from T cells, B-cell-depleted T cells, or PBMCs.

Authors' methods: It was from reference gene primer amplification that nucleated cell counts were estimated. Using immunoSEQ multiplex PCR, the repertoire was profiled, and TCRdb retains in-frame clones only, with some absent. V, J and clone size reflect that table, while D and trimming were determined from the DNA. The profile shows around 220,000 clones, approximately 80% of them singletons. The CDR3 length is 16 residues. The germline gives CDR1 SGHNT, CDR2 YYREEE (reference sequence). The junction had 5 bases not matched to a gene; V was cut back by 0 bases and J by 1 base. What was sequenced was peripheral blood. The TCR comes from an elderly woman with active or convalescent COVID-19. V usage is TRBV5-4 and J usage is TRBJ1-1; 8 nucleotides match TRBD1. The CDR3 bases are TGTGCCAGCAGCTTGGGACAGGGGACATCGAACACTGAAGCTTTCTTT. Protein: CASSLGQGTSNTEAFF.